A selection of T cell receptor beta chains follows, all from one sample in a study of CD8 T cells in ankylosing spondylitis. Each CDR3 protein gets one entry after TCRdb re-called the 5' RACE reads with MiXCR. Found here are a few hundred thousand distinct CDR3 sequences, 20% to 25% of them singletons; the top ten hold approximately 15%. Sequencing was performed on blood, either unsorted or a sorted T cell fraction (not recorded which). Every receptor here comes from a male donor with ankylosing spondylitis. Each CDR3 is given with its conserved first and last residue. A D gene is named only where the DNA matches it firmly. Clone size is stated in some rows and not others, as once, few, many or a class when expanded.

V,size,J,D,DNA,CDR3
TRBV29-1,NA,TRBJ2-7,TRBD2,TGCAGCGTTTCCGGGACTAGCGACTACGAGCAGTACTTC,CSVSGTSDYEQYF
TRBV12-3/TRBV12-4,NA,TRBJ1-6,TRBD1,TGTGCCAGCAGCCGAGGGACAGGGTACCCACCCCTCCACTTT,CASSRGTGYPPLHF
TRBV5-1,NA,TRBJ1-1,NA,TGCGCCAGCAGCCCGAAGCGTGCGGACAAGTGGGCGGCTGAAGCTTTCTTT,CASSPKRADKWAAEAFF
TRBV18,few,TRBJ1-3,NA,TGTGCCAGCTCACCTCCCGACACTTTCTCTGGAAACACCATATATTTT,CASSPPDTFSGNTIYF
TRBV19,NA,TRBJ2-1,TRBD2,TGTGCCAGTACTGGGGCGACTAGCGGGAGGTTTGAGCAGTTCTTC,CASTGATSGRFEQFF
TRBV28,few,TRBJ1-2,TRBD1,TGTGCCACTTCGGGGGACAGGGGACCACTTTATGGCTACACCTTC,CATSGDRGPLYGYTF
TRBV7-2,NA,TRBJ2-3,NA,TGTGCCAGCAGCTGGGGTGGAGTCGCAGATACGCAGTATTTT,CASSWGGVADTQYF
TRBV9,NA,TRBJ2-2,NA,TGTGCCAGCAGCATCCGACCACCCGGGGAGCTGTTTTTT,CASSIRPPGELFF
TRBV6-2/TRBV6-3,NA,TRBJ2-3,NA,TGTGCCAGCAGTTACTTTCGACTATTGAAAACCCCAGATACGCAGTATTTT,CASSYFRLLKTPDTQYF
TRBV18,NA,TRBJ2-7,NA,TGTGCCAGCTCCTCCTCGACACCCTCCTACGAGCAGTACTTC,CASSSSTPSYEQYF
TRBV30,NA,TRBJ2-1,NA,TGTGCCTGGGGGGGAGGGGGCTTGTCCTACAATGAGCAGTTCTTC,CAWGGGGLSYNEQFF
TRBV12-3/TRBV12-4,few,TRBJ2-5,NA,TGTGCCAGCAGTTTTGATTCCGGGGAGACCCAGTACTTC,CASSFDSGETQYF
TRBV7-2,many,TRBJ1-1,TRBD1,TGTGCCAGCAGCTGGGGACAGGGGATTGAAGCTTTCTTT,CASSWGQGIEAFF
TRBV18,NA,TRBJ1-2,NA,TGTGCCAGCTCCCCGAATGGTAACGCTAACTATGGCTACACCTTC,CASSPNGNANYGYTF